Following are 8 T cell receptor beta chains from one sample sequenced in a study of T cells after posttransplantation cyclophosphamide. TCRdb's table, derived via immunoSEQ multiplex PCR, lists solely in-frame clones and lacks some. The repertoire holds 6,900 or so clones, with approximately 84% as singletons. The material sequenced was memory CD4+ T cells sorted from blood. These receptors originate from a woman between 45 and 60 years old in good health and a related stem cell transplant donor.

The CDR3 protein is CATSVRTGTYEQYF. CDR3 DNA: TGTGCCACATCTGTGAGAACGGGGACCTACGAGCAGTACTTC. V gene TRBV6-5 combines with J gene TRBJ2-7; TRBD2 might be the D (5 bases). The V end was cut by 10 bases, the J end by 2 bases, with 18 bases between. The CDR3 length is 14 residues. CDR1 and CDR2 (germline): MNHEY, SVGAGI.

This clone has a single count. The chain uses TRBV28 and TRBJ2-7; 7 positions match TRBD1. The ends lost 1 base at V and 3 bases at J; junction bases unmatched: 6. CDR1 MDHEN and CDR2 SYDVKM come from the germline V gene. This CDR3 is 15 amino acids long. CDR3 region: CASSLSSGGFYEQYF. The DNA of the CDR3 is TGTGCCAGCAGTTTATCGTCAGGGGGATTCTACGAGCAGTACTTC.

This clone was detected only a few times. The chain uses TRBV19 and TRBJ1-1, with 7 bases lining up with TRBD1. The V gene end was trimmed by 7 bases and the J gene end by 4 bases; junction bases not matched to a gene: 9. This CDR3 has 14 amino acids. CDR1 and CDR2 from the germline V gene are LNHDA and SQIVND (reference sequence). As DNA, the CDR3 is TGTGCCAGTACCCCAACAGGGGTCATCACTGAAGCTTTCTTT. It yields the protein CASTPTGVITEAFF. Full variable domain (missing parts from reference TRBV19 and TRBJ1-1): DGGITQSPKYLFRKEGQNVTLSCEQNLNHDAMYWYRQDPGQGLRLIYYSQIVNDFQKGDIAEGYSVSREKKESFPLTVTSAQKNPTAFYLCASTPTGVITEAFFGQGTRLTVV.

This clone appeared a few times. This chain links TRBV28 with TRBJ2-5, with 8 bases lining up with TRBD1. The CDR3 runs to 15 residues. Per germline, CDR1 MDHEN and CDR2 SYDVKM. J was trimmed by 2 bases and V by 6 bases; bases with no gene match: 8. The CDR3 DNA sequence: TGTGCCAGCAGAGAACAGGGGGGAGGACAAGAGACCCAGTACTTC. Protein sequence: CASREQGGGQETQYF.

The chain joins TRBV9 to TRBJ1-1; no clear D gene. The CDR3 is 17 amino acids. V lost 3 bases to trimming and J lost 1 base, with 19 bases between them. From germline, CDR1 is SGDLS and CDR2 YYNGEE. CDR3 in DNA: TGTGCCAGCAGCGCTTCGATCTTTCGAGGAGCGAACACTGAAGCTTTCTTT. Protein sequence: CASSASIFRGANTEAFF.

This clone was observed once. The V call is TRBV5-1, the J call TRBJ2-7, with 9 bases matching TRBD1. The CDR3 has 16 amino acids. V trimming: 4 bases; J trimming: 0 bases; junction bases outside the gene matches: 8. Germline V gives CDR1 SGHRS, CDR2 YFSETQ. The CDR3 sequence is CASSAGQGGFSYEQYF. For the CDR3, the DNA is TGCGCCAGCAGCGCGGGACAGGGAGGTTTCTCCTACGAGCAGTACTTC.

This sequence joins TRBV6-4 and TRBJ2-7; the match to TRBD1 covers 10 bases. V shed 3 bases, J shed 6 bases, and the junction held 2 bases outside the gene matches. The germline V gene encodes CDR1 MRHNA and CDR2 SNTAGT. The CDR3 loop spans 13 amino acids. CDR3 in amino acids: CASSEDRGAEQYF. The CDR3 DNA sequence: TGTGCCAGCAGTGAGGACAGGGGGGCCGAGCAGTACTTC.

The chain combines TRBV30 with TRBJ1-6; the D gene is possibly TRBD1 (6 bases). Between the trimmed V and J ends, which lost 4 bases and 5 bases, there was a span of 15 bases. CDR3 length equals 15 residues. Germline values: CDR1 GTSNPN, CDR2 SVGIG (reference sequence). CDR3 region: CAWTRGGANNSPLHF. DNA of the CDR3: TGTGCCTGGACCCGAGGGGGGGCTAATAATTCACCCCTCCACTTT.